This T cell receptor (beta chain) originates from a study of blood T cell repertoires in COVID-19. Study-wide background: Acute and convalescent COVID-19 samples came from the United States, Italy and Spain. Sources were T cells, B-cell-depleted T cells, or PBMCs; the material itself was cDNA or gDNA.

There are 14 residues in the CDR3. V lost 1 base to trimming and J lost 4 bases, with 11 bases between them. The germline V gene encodes CDR1 SGHKS and CDR2 YYEKEE (reference sequence). In the authors' workflow: The authors estimated nucleated cell counts from reference gene primer amplification. Using immunoSEQ multiplex PCR, the repertoire was profiled, and TCRdb retains in-frame clones only, with some absent. That table is the source of V, J and clone size, and D and trimming were worked out from the DNA. The sample comprises 150,000 to 200,000 clones, 70% to 90% of which are singletons, and under 2% rests with the top ten.

This TCR derives from a young man who had recovered from COVID-19. The chain joins TRBV5-5 to TRBJ1-2; no firm D call. The sequenced material came from peripheral blood. The CDR3 is CASSLRVEGYGYTF. The CDR3 nucleotides are TGTGCCAGCAGCTTGAGGGTTGAGGGCTATGGCTACACCTTC.